This T cell receptor (beta chain) is drawn from a study of a mutant IDH1 vaccine in newly diagnosed glioma. Time point given: week 35, safety follow-up. Doses comprised 300 ug of mutant IDH1 20-mer peptide each, plus topical imiquimod. On this clone: Its specificity is not known.

Profiled with immunoSEQ multiplex PCR; TCRdb holds only in-frame clones, not every one. This table holds 35,000 to 50,000 clones, around 94% found once. The sample here was PBMCs, taken from a glioma patient whose treatment included an IDH1 peptide vaccine. This TCR came from a man between 50 and 59 years old with glioma.

CDR3 in amino acids: CASSQRLSGDREDQETQYF. The CDR3 region has the DNA TGCGCCAGCAGCCAACGACTATCAGGGGACAGGGAGGACCAAGAGACCCAGTACTTC. This chain connects TRBV4-1 to TRBJ2-5, with TRBD1 matching over 9 bases. CDR1 and CDR2 from the germline V gene are MGHRA and YSYEKL. The CDR3 extends over 19 amino acids. With V trimmed by 2 bases and J by 0 bases, 13 bases remained unmatched.